This entry features one TCR beta chain sequence. What it binds is not known. The trim removed 4 bases at V and 7 bases at J, leaving 7 bases unmatched. In germline, CDR1 is SGHVS, CDR2 FNYEAQ. This CDR3 contains 15 residues. The data stem from a study of T cell responses to AZD1222 COVID-19 vaccine. Study outcomes and limitations: White British donors predominated, females outnumbered males, and clonal diversity was possibly underestimated. The study sampled repertoires only after the peak T cell response.

Data came from immunoSEQ multiplex PCR; TCRdb stores just in-frame clones and leaves some out. Here the sample spans 130,000 or so clones, around 84% being singletons. The sequence was collected from an adult in good health. The starting material was peripheral blood, obtained on day 0 of AZD1222 vaccination. J is TRBJ2-1 and V is TRBV7-6; TRBD2 aligns across 10 bases. For the CDR3, the DNA is TGTGCCAGCAGCTCAGCGGGGGGGCGGTGGAATGAGCAGTTCTTC. Its protein is CASSSAGGRWNEQFF.